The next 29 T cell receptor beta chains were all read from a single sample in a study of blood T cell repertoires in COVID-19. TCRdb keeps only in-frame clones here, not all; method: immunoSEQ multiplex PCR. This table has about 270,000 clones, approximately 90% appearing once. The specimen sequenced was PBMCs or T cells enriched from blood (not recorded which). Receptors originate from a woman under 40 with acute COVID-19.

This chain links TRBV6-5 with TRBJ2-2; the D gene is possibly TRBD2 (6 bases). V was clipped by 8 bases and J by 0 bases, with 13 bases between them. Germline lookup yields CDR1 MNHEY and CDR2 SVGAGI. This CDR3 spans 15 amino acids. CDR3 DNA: TGTGCCAGCCACATCGGAGGGTCGAACACCGGGGAGCTGTTTTTT. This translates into CASHIGGSNTGELFF.

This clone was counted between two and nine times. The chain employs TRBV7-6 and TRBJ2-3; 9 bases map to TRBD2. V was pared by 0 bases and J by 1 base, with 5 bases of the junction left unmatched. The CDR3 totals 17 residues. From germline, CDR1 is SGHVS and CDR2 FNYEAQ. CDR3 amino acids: CASSLATVAGGTDTQYF. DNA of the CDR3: TGTGCCAGCAGCTTAGCGACGGTAGCGGGAGGCACAGATACGCAGTATTTT.

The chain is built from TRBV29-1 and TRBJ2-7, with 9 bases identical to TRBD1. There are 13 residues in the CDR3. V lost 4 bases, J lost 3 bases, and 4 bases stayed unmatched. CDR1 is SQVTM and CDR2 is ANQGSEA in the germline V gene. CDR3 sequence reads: CSVGPGQGYEQYF. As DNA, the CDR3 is TGCAGCGTTGGGCCGGGACAGGGCTACGAGCAGTACTTC.

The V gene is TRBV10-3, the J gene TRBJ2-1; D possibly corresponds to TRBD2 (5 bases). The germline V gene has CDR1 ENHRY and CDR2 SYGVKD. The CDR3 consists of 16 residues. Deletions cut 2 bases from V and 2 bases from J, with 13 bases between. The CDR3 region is CAISEPGLAPYNEQFF. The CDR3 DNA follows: TGTGCCATCAGTGAGCCTGGGCTAGCCCCCTACAATGAGCAGTTCTTC.

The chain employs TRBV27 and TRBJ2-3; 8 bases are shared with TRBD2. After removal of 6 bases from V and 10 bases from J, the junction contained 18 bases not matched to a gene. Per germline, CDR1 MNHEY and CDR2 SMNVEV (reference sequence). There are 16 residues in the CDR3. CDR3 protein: CASSPHYAGGPPAQYF. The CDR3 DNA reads TGTGCCAGCAGCCCCCATTATGCGGGAGGCCCACCGGCGCAGTATTTT.

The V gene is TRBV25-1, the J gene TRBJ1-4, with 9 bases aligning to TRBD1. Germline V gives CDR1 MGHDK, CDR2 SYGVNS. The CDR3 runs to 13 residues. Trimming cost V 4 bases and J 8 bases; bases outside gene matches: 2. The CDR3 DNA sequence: TGTGCCAGCAGTGCAGGACAGGGGGAAAAACTGTTTTTT. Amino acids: CASSAGQGEKLFF. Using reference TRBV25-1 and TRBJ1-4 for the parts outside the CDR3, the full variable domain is EADIYQTPRYLVIGTGKKITLECSQTMGHDKMYWYQQDPGMELHLIHYSYGVNSTEKGDLSSESTVSRIRTEHFPLTLESARPSHTSQYLCASSAGQGEKLFFGSGTQLSVL.

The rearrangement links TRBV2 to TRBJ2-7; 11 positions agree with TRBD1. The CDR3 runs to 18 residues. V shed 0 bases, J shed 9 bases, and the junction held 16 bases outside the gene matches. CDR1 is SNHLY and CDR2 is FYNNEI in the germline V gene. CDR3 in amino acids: CASSEAATGTGGSLGQYF. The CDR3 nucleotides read TGTGCCAGCAGTGAAGCGGCCACCGGGACAGGGGGTAGCCTGGGGCAGTACTTC.

This CDR3 is CASSQEPGQPQHF. In DNA form, the CDR3 reads TGTGCCAGCAGCCAAGAACCAGGGCAGCCCCAGCATTTT. The gene calls are TRBV4-2 and TRBJ1-5, with D possibly matching TRBD1 (5 bases). Looked up from germline, CDR1 is LGHNA and CDR2 is YNFKEQ. The V end was cut by 0 bases, the J end by 7 bases, with 7 bases between. CDR3 length equals 13 residues.

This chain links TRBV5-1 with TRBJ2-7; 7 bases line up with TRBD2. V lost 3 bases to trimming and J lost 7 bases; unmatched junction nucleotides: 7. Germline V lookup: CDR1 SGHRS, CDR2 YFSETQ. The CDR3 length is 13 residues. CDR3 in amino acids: CASSWEGGGEQYF. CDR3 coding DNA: TGCGCCAGCAGCTGGGAGGGCGGTGGGGAGCAGTACTTC.

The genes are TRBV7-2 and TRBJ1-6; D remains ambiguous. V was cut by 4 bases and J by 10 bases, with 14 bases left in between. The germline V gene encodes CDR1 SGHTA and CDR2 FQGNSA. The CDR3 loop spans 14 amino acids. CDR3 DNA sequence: TGTGCCAGCAGCTACACAGAGACGCAATCACCCCTCCACTTT. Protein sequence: CASSYTETQSPLHF.

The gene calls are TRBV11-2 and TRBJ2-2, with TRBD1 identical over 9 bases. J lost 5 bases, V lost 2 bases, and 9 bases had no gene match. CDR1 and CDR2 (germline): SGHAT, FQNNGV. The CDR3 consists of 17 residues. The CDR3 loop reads CASSLWLGQGPTGELFF. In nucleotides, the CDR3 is TGTGCCAGCAGCTTATGGTTGGGACAGGGACCAACCGGGGAGCTGTTTTTT.

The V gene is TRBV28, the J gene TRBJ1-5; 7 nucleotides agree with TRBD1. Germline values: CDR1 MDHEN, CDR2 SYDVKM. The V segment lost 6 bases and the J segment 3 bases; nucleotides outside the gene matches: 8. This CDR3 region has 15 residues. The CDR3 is CASRSGTVLNQPQHF. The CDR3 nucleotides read TGTGCCAGCAGGTCTGGGACAGTTCTCAATCAGCCCCAGCATTTT.

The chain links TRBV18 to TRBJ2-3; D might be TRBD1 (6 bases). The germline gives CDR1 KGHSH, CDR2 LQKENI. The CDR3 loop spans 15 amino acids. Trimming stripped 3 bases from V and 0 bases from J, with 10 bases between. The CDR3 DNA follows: TGTGCCAGCTCACCCAGGACAGTTAGCACAGATACGCAGTATTTT. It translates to CASSPRTVSTDTQYF.

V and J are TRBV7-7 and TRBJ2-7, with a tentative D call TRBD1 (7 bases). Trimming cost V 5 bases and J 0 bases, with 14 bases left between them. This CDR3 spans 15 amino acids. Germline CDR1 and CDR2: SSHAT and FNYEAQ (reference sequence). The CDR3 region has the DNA TGTGCCAGCAGCCGGGACAGCGGGTTCTCCTACGAGCAGTACTTC. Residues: CASSRDSGFSYEQYF.

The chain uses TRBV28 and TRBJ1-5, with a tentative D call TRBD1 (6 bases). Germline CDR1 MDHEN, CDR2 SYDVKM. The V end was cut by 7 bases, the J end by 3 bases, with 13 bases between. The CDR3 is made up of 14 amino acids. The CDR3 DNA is TGTGCCAGCACGGGGGGCTGGAACAATCAGCCCCAGCATTTT. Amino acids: CASTGGWNNQPQHF.

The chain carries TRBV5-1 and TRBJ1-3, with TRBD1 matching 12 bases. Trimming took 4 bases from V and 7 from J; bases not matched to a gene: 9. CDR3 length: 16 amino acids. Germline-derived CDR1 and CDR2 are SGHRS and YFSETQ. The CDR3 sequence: CASSQGQGAPRNTIYF. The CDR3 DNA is TGCGCCAGCAGCCAGGGACAGGGGGCGCCCCGGAACACCATATATTTT.

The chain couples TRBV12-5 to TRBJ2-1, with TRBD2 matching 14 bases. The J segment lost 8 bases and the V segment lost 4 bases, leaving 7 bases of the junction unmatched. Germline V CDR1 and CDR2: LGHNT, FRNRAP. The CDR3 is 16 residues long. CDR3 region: CASGSPGLAGGDEQFF. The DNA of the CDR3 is TGTGCTAGTGGTTCCCCTGGACTAGCGGGAGGAGATGAGCAGTTCTTC.

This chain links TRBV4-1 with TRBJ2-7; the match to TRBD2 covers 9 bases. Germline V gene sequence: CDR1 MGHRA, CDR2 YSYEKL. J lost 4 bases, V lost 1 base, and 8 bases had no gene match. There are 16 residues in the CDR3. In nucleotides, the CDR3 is TGCGCCAGCAGCCAAGTTGTGCGGGAGGGCGGATACGAGCAGTACTTC. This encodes CASSQVVREGGYEQYF.

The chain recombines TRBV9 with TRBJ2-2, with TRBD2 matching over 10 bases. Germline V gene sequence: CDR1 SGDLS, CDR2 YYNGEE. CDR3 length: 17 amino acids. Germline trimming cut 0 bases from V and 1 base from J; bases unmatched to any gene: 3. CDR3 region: CASSVELAGQNTGELFF. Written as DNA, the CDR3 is TGTGCCAGCAGCGTAGAACTAGCGGGACAGAACACCGGGGAGCTGTTTTTT.

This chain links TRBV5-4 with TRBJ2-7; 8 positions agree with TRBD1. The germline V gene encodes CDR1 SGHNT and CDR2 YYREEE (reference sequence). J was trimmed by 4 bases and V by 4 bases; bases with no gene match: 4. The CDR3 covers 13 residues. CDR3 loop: CASSGTGNYEQYF. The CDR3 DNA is TGTGCCAGCAGCGGGACAGGAAATTACGAGCAGTACTTC. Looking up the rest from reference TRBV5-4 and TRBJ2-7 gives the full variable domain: ETGVTQSPTHLIKTRGQQVTLRCSSQSGHNTVSWYQQALGQGPQFIFQYYREEENGRGNFPPRFSGLQFPNYSSELNVNALELDDSALYLCASSGTGNYEQYFGPGTRLTVT.

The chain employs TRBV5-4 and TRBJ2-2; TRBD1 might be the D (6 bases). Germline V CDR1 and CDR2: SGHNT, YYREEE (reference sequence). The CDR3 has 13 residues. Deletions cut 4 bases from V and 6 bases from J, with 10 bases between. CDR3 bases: TGTGCCAGCAGCACCCAGGGGTCCGGGGAGCTGTTTTTT. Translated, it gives CASSTQGSGELFF.

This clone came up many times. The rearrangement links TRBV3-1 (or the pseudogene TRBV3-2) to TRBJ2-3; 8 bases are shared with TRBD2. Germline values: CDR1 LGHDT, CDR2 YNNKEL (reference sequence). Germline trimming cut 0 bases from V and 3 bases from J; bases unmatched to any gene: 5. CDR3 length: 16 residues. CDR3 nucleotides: TGTGCCAGCAGCCAAGATCTGGCTAGCGGGACAGATACGCAGTATTTT. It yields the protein CASSQDLASGTDTQYF.

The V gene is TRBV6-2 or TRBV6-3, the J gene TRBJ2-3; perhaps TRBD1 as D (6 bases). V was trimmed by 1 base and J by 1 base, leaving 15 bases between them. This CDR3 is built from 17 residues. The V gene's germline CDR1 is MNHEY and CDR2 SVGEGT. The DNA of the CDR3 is TGTGCCAGCAGTTACTTGTCACAGGGATCTGGCACAGATACGCAGTATTTT. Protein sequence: CASSYLSQGSGTDTQYF.

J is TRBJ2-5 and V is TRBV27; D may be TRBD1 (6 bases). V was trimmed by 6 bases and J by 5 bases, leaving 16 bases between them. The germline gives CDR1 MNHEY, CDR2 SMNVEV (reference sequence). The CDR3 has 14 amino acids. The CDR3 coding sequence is TGTGCCAGCAGCAGCCGTACAGGGCTGGAGACCCAGTACTTC. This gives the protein CASSSRTGLETQYF.

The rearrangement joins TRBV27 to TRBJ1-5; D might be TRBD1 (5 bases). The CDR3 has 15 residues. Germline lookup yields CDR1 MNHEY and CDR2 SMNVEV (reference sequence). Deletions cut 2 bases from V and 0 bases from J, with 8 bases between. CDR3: CASSLKGHSNQPQHF. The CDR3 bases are TGTGCCAGCAGTTTAAAGGGGCATAGCAATCAGCCCCAGCATTTT.

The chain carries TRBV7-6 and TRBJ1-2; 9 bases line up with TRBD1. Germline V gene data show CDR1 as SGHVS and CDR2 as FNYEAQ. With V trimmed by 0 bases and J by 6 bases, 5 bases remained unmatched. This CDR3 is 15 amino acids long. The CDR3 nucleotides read TGTGCCAGCAGCTTAGCCGGGACAGGGTACGATGGCTACACCTTC. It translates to CASSLAGTGYDGYTF.

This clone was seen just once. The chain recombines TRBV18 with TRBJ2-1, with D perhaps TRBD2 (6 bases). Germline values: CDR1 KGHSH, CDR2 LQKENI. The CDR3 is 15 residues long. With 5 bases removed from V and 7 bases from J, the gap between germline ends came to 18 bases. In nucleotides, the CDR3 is TGTGCCAGCTCAGCCCGCGGAGGGTCGGGAAATGAGCAGTTCTTC. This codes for CASSARGGSGNEQFF.

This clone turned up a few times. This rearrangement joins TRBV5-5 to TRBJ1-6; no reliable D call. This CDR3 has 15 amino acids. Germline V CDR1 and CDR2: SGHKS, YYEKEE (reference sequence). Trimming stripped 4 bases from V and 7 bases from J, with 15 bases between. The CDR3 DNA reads TGTGCCAGCAGCCGCCTCACAGAAAAAAATTCACCCCTCCACTTT. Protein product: CASSRLTEKNSPLHF.

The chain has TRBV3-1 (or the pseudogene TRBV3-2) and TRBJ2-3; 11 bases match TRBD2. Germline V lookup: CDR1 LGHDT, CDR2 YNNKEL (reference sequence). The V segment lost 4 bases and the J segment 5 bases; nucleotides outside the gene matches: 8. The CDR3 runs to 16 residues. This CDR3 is CASSRIGTSGGDTQYF. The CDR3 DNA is TGTGCCAGCAGCCGGATCGGGACTAGCGGTGGAGATACGCAGTATTTT.